These 23 T cell receptor beta chains originate from one sample sequenced in a study of PD-1 blockade in classical Hodgkin lymphoma. The method was immunoSEQ multiplex PCR; TCRdb's version includes in-frame clones alone and lacks a portion of them. The data hold about 17,000 clones, with around 75% observed a single time. There was relapse after autologous stem cell transplantation in every patient, and there was variation in brentuximab vedotin exposure. This material consisted of peripheral blood mononuclear cells (PBMCs), taken at baseline. All receptors derive from a human donor with classical Hodgkin lymphoma.

The chain combines TRBV12-2 with TRBJ2-7; the table assigns TRBD1, which was not confirmed against the DNA. TRBV12-2 corresponds to a pseudogene. CDR3 length: 14 residues. In DNA form, the CDR3 reads TGTGCAAGTCGCTACCGCCGGGACATCCACGAGCAGTACTTC. It is translated as CASRYRRDIHEQYF.

The chain has TRBV5-5 and TRBJ1-2; 10 bases are a match to TRBD1. J was trimmed by 4 bases and V by 3 bases; bases with no gene match: 6. Germline V gives CDR1 SGHKS, CDR2 YYEKEE (reference sequence). This CDR3 is built from 15 residues. The CDR3, as DNA: TGTGCCAGCAGCTCGTACCGGGACAGGGGCTATGGCTACACCTTC. Its translation is CASSSYRDRGYGYTF.

The V gene is TRBV11-2, the J gene TRBJ2-5; D is uncertain. The CDR3 sequence is 14 residues long. Trimming left V 1 base short and J 3 bases short, with 9 bases between. Germline assignment: CDR1 SGHAT and CDR2 FQNNGV. This CDR3 reads CASSLVGRKETQYF. CDR3 DNA sequence: TGTGCCAGCAGCTTAGTAGGACGAAAAGAGACCCAGTACTTC. The full variable domain, in which reference TRBV11-2 and TRBJ2-5 provide the parts outside the CDR3, is EAGVAQSPRYKIIEKRQSVAFWCNPISGHATLYWYQQILGQGPKLLIQFQNNGVVDDSQLPKDRFSAERLKGVDSTLKIQPAKLEDSAVYLCASSLVGRKETQYFGPGTRLLVL.

This chain links TRBV29-1 with TRBJ1-2, with a weak D call TRBD1 (6 bases). With 2 bases removed from V and 3 bases from J, the gap between germline ends came to 19 bases. From germline, CDR1 is SQVTM and CDR2 ANQGSEA. The CDR3 totals 16 residues. The CDR3 region has the DNA TGCAGCGTTGAAACCGGGACACCCGACGAGGACTATGGCTACACCTTC. As protein: CSVETGTPDEDYGYTF.

The chain combines TRBV11-2 with TRBJ1-1, with 8 bases lining up with TRBD1. V lost 6 bases and J lost 4; bases outside the gene matches: 7. The CDR3 loop spans 14 amino acids. The germline V gene encodes CDR1 SGHAT and CDR2 FQNNGV. This CDR3 is CASSLQGAGTEAFF. The CDR3 DNA reads as TGTGCCAGCAGTCTTCAGGGGGCAGGCACTGAAGCTTTCTTT.

This rearrangement joins TRBV4-3 to TRBJ2-1; 11 nucleotides match TRBD2. V trimming: 0 bases; J trimming: 5 bases; junction bases outside the gene matches: 18. CDR1 LGHNA and CDR2 YSLEER come from the germline V gene. The CDR3 contains 21 residues. This CDR3 reads CASSQEHLLAGGPAVHNEQFF. As DNA, the CDR3 is TGCGCCAGCAGCCAAGAGCATCTTCTAGCGGGAGGTCCAGCAGTCCACAATGAGCAGTTCTTC.

The chain employs TRBV9 and TRBJ2-1, with 9 bases matching TRBD1. CDR3 size: 14 residues. V lost 5 bases, J lost 7 bases, and 7 bases stayed unmatched. Germline V gene data show CDR1 as SGDLS and CDR2 as YYNGEE. CDR3 in DNA: TGTGCCAGCAGTGGGGGACAGGGAAGGAATGAGCAGTTCTTC. Protein: CASSGGQGRNEQFF. Supplemented by reference TRBV9 and TRBJ2-1, the full variable domain reads DSGVTQTPKHLITATGQRVTLRCSPRSGDLSVYWYQQSLDQGLQFLIQYYNGEERAKGNILERFSAQQFPDLHSELNLSSLELGDSALYFCASSGGQGRNEQFFGPGTRLTVL.

This clone was recorded once. The V gene is TRBV5-1, the J gene TRBJ2-7, with a weak D call TRBD2 (6 bases). The CDR3 loop spans 13 amino acids. V was clipped by 2 bases and J by 9 bases, with 15 bases between them. The germline gives CDR1 SGHRS, CDR2 YFSETQ. The CDR3 loop is CASSLPPGGAQYF. The CDR3 nucleotides read TGCGCCAGCAGCTTACCCCCAGGAGGGGCGCAGTACTTC.

J is TRBJ2-7 and V is TRBV7-2, with D possibly being TRBD2 (6 bases). This CDR3 has 16 amino acids. Germline V CDR1 and CDR2: SGHTA, FQGNSA. The V gene lost 2 bases and the J gene lost 7 bases, with 21 bases spanning the gap. CDR3 region: CASSLIERRGPGEQYF. The CDR3 DNA sequence: TGTGCCAGCAGCTTAATAGAACGGCGGGGCCCGGGGGAGCAGTACTTC.

V usage is TRBV12-5 and J usage is TRBJ2-7, with 8 bases identical to TRBD1. The germline gives CDR1 LGHNT, CDR2 FRNRAP. With V trimmed by 7 bases and J by 6 bases, 14 bases remained unmatched. The CDR3 has 15 residues. The CDR3 sequence is CASVGGQGILGEQYF. The CDR3 bases are TGTGCTAGTGTGGGAGGACAGGGAATTTTGGGCGAGCAGTACTTC.

The chain carries TRBV5-1 and TRBJ2-5, with D possibly called TRBD1 or TRBD2 (5 bases each). The CDR3 sequence is 17 residues long. Trimming stripped 0 bases from V and 5 bases from J, with 20 bases between. Germline loops: CDR1 SGHRS, CDR2 YFSETQ. In DNA form, the CDR3 reads TGCGCCAGCAGCTTGGTGGGGGAGAGGGAACTTGGGGAGACCCAGTACTTC. Translated, it gives CASSLVGERELGETQYF.

This clone was observed a handful of times. The chain recombines TRBV7-9 with TRBJ1-1; D is unresolved. The CDR3 length is 14 residues. V gave up 1 base and J gave up 4 bases, with 10 bases separating them. Germline V gene lookup returns CDR1 SEHNR and CDR2 FQNEAQ (reference sequence). CDR3 region: CASSLEGRGTEAFF. In DNA form, the CDR3 reads TGTGCCAGCAGCTTAGAGGGTCGGGGCACTGAAGCTTTCTTT.

The rearrangement joins TRBV5-1 to TRBJ2-7; tentative D call: TRBD1 (5 bases). V was clipped by 4 bases and J by 6 bases, with 8 bases between them. Looked up from germline, CDR1 is SGHRS and CDR2 is YFSETQ. The CDR3 length is 11 residues. The CDR3 here is CASSVGVEQYF. CDR3 in DNA: TGCGCCAGCAGCGTAGGGGTCGAGCAGTACTTC.

The genes are TRBV5-1 and TRBJ2-2, with unresolved D. V was cut by 0 bases and J by 4 bases, with 10 bases left in between. CDR3 size: 15 residues. Germline lookup yields CDR1 SGHRS and CDR2 YFSETQ. This chain's CDR3 is CASSLDQVSTGELFF. The CDR3 DNA is TGCGCCAGCAGCTTGGACCAGGTCTCCACCGGGGAGCTGTTTTTT.

The count of this clone is one. This chain links TRBV4-3 with TRBJ2-7, with D possibly matching TRBD1 (6 bases). V was clipped by 0 bases and J by 0 bases, with 6 bases between them. In germline, CDR1 is LGHNA, CDR2 YSLEER. The CDR3 covers 14 residues. The CDR3 nucleotides read TGCGCCAGCAGCCAAGAGGGGGCCTCCTACGAGCAGTACTTC. It yields the protein CASSQEGASYEQYF.

This clone was seen just once. The rearrangement uses TRBV9 and TRBJ1-2; unclear D gene. V gave up 0 bases and J gave up 2 bases, with 8 bases separating them. Germline V gene sequence: CDR1 SGDLS, CDR2 YYNGEE. This CDR3 has 14 residues. The CDR3 nucleotides read TGTGCCAGCAGCGTAGTTGGCGGAAACTATGGCTACACCTTC. Translation gives CASSVVGGNYGYTF.

The chain uses TRBV7-8 and TRBJ1-1; possibly TRBD1 for D (5 bases). The V gene lost 1 base and the J gene lost 1 base, with 19 bases spanning the gap. This CDR3 spans 18 amino acids. Germline V gene data show CDR1 as SGHVS and CDR2 as FQNEAQ. The CDR3 bases are TGTGCCAGCAGCTTAGAATGGTTGGTCCCGGGGGAGAACACTGAAGCTTTCTTT. It translates to CASSLEWLVPGENTEAFF.

The V and J genes are TRBV6-6 and TRBJ1-6, with D perhaps TRBD1 (6 bases). CDR3 length: 15 amino acids. The V and J ends lost 7 bases and 5 bases respectively, with 15 bases between them. Germline V gene sequence: CDR1 MNHNY, CDR2 SVGAGI (reference sequence). The CDR3 here is CASTDGTTNNSPLHF. The DNA of the CDR3 is TGTGCCAGCACCGACGGGACAACAAATAATTCACCCCTCCACTTT.

The J gene is TRBJ2-2, the V gene TRBV30, with D unresolved. Germline assignment: CDR1 GTSNPN and CDR2 SVGIG (reference sequence). This CDR3 region has 13 residues. Trimming left V 0 bases short and J 7 bases short, with 9 bases between. The DNA of the CDR3 is TGTGCCTGGAGTGTTGGTGTCGGCGGGGAGCTGTTTTTT. It translates to CAWSVGVGGELFF.

Written as DNA, the CDR3 is TGTGCCAGCAGCGTACGGGAGGGAAGCCTGACGGTTGGTGAGCAGTTCTTC. Its protein is CASSVREGSLTVGEQFF. This rearrangement joins TRBV9 to TRBJ2-1, with TRBD2 identical over 8 bases. The germline gives CDR1 SGDLS, CDR2 YYNGEE. The CDR3 loop spans 17 amino acids. The junction had 15 bases not matched to a gene; V was cut back by 1 base and J by 9 bases.

The V gene is TRBV30, the J gene TRBJ1-4; D may be TRBD1 (6 bases). Trimming left V 1 base short and J 4 bases short, with 19 bases between. Germline CDR1 and CDR2: GTSNPN and SVGIG (reference sequence). The CDR3 consists of 17 residues. The CDR3 loop reads CAWSGGAIKRINEKLFF. CDR3 nucleotides: TGTGCCTGGAGTGGGGGGGCTATCAAGAGGATTAATGAAAAACTGTTTTTT. Based on the CDR3 plus reference TRBV30 and TRBJ1-4, the full variable domain is SQTIHQWPATLVQPVGSPLSLECTVEGTSNPNLYWYRQAAGRGLQLLFYSVGIGQISSEVPQNLSASRPQDRQFILSSKKLLLSDSGFYLCAWSGGAIKRINEKLFFGSGTQLSVL.

The V gene is TRBV13, the J gene TRBJ1-4; the match to TRBD1 covers 8 bases. This CDR3 has 15 residues. Per germline, CDR1 PRHDT and CDR2 FYEKMQ (reference sequence). J lost 3 bases, V lost 5 bases, and 5 bases had no gene match. The CDR3 region has the DNA TGTGCCAGCAGCAGGCCAGGGGGCCCTAATGAAAAACTGTTTTTT. It yields the protein CASSRPGGPNEKLFF.

The chain links TRBV7-8 to TRBJ2-3; D not certain. Germline lookup yields CDR1 SGHVS and CDR2 FQNEAQ. This CDR3 region has 17 residues. Trimming cost V 5 bases and J 1 base, with 19 bases left between them. The CDR3 loop is CASSPRAETLRTDTQYF. The CDR3 coding sequence is TGTGCCAGCAGCCCGCGAGCAGAGACTTTGCGCACAGATACGCAGTATTTT.